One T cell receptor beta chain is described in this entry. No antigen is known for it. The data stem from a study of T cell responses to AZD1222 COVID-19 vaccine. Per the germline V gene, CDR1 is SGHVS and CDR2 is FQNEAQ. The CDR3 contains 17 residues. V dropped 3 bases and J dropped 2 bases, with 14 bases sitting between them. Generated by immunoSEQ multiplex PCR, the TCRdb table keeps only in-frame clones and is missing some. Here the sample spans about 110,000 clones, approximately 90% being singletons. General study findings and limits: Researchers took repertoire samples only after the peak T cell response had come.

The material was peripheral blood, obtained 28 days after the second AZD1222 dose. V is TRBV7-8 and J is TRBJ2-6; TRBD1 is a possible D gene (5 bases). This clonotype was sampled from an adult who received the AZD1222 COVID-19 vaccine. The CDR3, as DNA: TGTGCCAGCAGCTTTTGGCAGGGCCAGGCTGGGGCCAACGTCCTGACTTTC. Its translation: CASSFWQGQAGANVLTF.